This TCR beta chain was sequenced during a study of T cells after yellow fever vaccination. This clonotype was counted between two and nine times. This CDR3 is built from 14 residues. The V and J ends lost 0 bases and 5 bases respectively, with 10 bases between them. Germline V CDR1 and CDR2: LGHNA, YNFKEQ. TCRdb called the 5' RACE reads again in MiXCR, with one record for every CDR3 protein. Among a few hundred thousand distinct CDR3 sequences listed, 17% were seen once. Sequenced here: PBMCs, sampled 5 to 6 days after the first yellow fever vaccination. This receptor was obtained from a man aged 18 to 30 who received the YFV17D yellow fever vaccine. This chain uses TRBV4-2 with TRBJ1-1; unclear D gene. The chain's CDR3 is CASSQDMGRTEAFF. The CDR3 coding sequence is TGTGCCAGCAGCCAAGATATGGGGAGGACTGAAGCTTTCTTT.